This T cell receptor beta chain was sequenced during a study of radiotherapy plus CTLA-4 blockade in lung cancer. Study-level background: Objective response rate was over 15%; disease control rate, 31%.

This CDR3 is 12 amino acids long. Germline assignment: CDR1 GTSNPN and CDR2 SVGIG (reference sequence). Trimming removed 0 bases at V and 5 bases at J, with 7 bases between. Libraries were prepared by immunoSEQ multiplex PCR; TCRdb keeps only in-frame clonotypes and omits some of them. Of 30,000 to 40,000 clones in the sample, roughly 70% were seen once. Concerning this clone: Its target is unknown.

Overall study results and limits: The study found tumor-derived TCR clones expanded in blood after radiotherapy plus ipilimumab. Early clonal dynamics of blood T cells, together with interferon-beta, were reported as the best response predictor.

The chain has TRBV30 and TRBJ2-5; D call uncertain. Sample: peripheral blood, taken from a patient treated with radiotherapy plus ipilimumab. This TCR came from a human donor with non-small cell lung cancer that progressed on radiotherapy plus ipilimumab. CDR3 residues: CAWSVQLETQYF. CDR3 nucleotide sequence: TGTGCCTGGAGTGTCCAGCTGGAGACCCAGTACTTC. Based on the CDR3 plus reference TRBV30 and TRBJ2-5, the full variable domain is SQTIHQWPATLVQPVGSPLSLECTVEGTSNPNLYWYRQAAGRGLQLLFYSVGIGQISSEVPQNLSASRPQDRQFILSSKKLLLSDSGFYLCAWSVQLETQYFGPGTRLLVL.